Below are 3 T cell receptor beta chains sequenced from a single sample in a study of cytotoxic CD8 clonotypes in ibrutinib-treated CLL. The data were produced by immunoSEQ multiplex PCR, yet TCRdb's version contains in-frame clones alone and is incomplete. The sample carries around 70,000 clones, approximately 87% recorded once. Sequenced here: PBMCs, sampled after 24 months of ibrutinib treatment. The receptors shown here come from a human donor with chronic lymphocytic leukemia.

The chain carries TRBV5-4 and TRBJ1-2, with 10 bases fitting TRBD1. The CDR3 contains 17 residues. The V and J ends lost 7 bases and 5 bases, in that order; junction bases with no gene match: 17. CDR1 is SGHNT, CDR2 YYREEE, per germline (reference sequence). The CDR3 reads CASSQGPTGGALYGYTF. CDR3 in DNA: TGTGCCAGCTCCCAGGGTCCGACAGGGGGCGCTTTGTATGGCTACACCTTC.

The chain links TRBV5-8 to TRBJ1-5; tentative D call: TRBD1 (5 bases). This CDR3 has 15 residues. The germline V gene has CDR1 SGHTS and CDR2 YDEGEE. The V and J ends lost 2 bases and 4 bases respectively, with 13 bases between them. The CDR3 bases are TGTGCCAGCAGCTTAATGGGGCAGGGAAATCAGCCCCAGCATTTT. Translation: CASSLMGQGNQPQHF.

The chain couples TRBV7-9 to TRBJ2-7; D uncertain. Germline values: CDR1 SEHNR, CDR2 FQNEAQ (reference sequence). The CDR3 is made up of 13 amino acids. V was pared by 3 bases and J by 0 bases, with 6 bases between. The CDR3 DNA sequence: TGTGCCAGCAGCTTCCCGAGCTCCTACGAGCAGTACTTC. Its protein is CASSFPSSYEQYF.